This T cell receptor beta chain was captured in a study of PD-L1 blockade in urothelial cancer. On the study more broadly: Analyses were performed on blood at 3 weeks after treatment start (the second dose) and at 6 weeks.

Study-wide points: Where pretreatment blood TCR clonality fell below the median, better survival was predicted.

Time point: peripheral blood 6 weeks after treatment start. As regards this clone: Antigen unknown.

V lost 0 bases and J lost 1, with 4 bases in between. This CDR3 is 14 amino acids long. CDR1 and CDR2 (germline): SGHNT, YYREEE (reference sequence). Here immunoSEQ multiplex PCR was the method, and the copy in TCRdb shows in-frame clones only, minus some. The table shows 75,000 to 100,000 clones, with approximately 87% occurring only once. The source material was PBMCs, sampled around atezolizumab (anti-PD-L1) treatment. The chain carries TRBV5-4 and TRBJ2-2, with D unresolved. The TCR comes from a man aged 65-85 years with urothelial cancer. Here the CDR3 DNA reads TGTGCCAGCAGCTTGGACAGGAACACCGGGGAGCTGTTTTTT. It encodes CASSLDRNTGELFF.